This entry lists 7 T cell receptor beta chains sequenced from one sample in a study of blood T cell repertoires in COVID-19. Data came from immunoSEQ multiplex PCR; TCRdb stores just in-frame clones and leaves some out. The data hold about 160,000 clones, with roughly nine tenths observed a single time. Specimen: peripheral blood. The receptors originated from a woman in her sixties or seventies with acute or convalescent COVID-19.

The rearrangement uses TRBV11-2 and TRBJ1-5; a weak D match, TRBD1 (5 bases). In germline, CDR1 is SGHAT, CDR2 FQNNGV. The CDR3 loop spans 14 amino acids. The V gene lost 6 bases and the J gene lost 3 bases, with 12 bases spanning the gap. DNA for the CDR3: TGTGCCAGCAGTTCAGACAGAGACAATCAGCCCCAGCATTTT. This sequence encodes CASSSDRDNQPQHF.

The chain employs TRBV28 and TRBJ1-5; possible D gene TRBD1, 5 bases. With 6 bases removed from V and 3 bases from J, the gap between germline ends came to 18 bases. Germline-derived CDR1 and CDR2 are MDHEN and SYDVKM. CDR3 length equals 16 residues. The CDR3 loop is CASSHRGAGPNQPQHF. CDR3 coding DNA: TGTGCCAGCAGCCACCGTGGGGCAGGGCCCAATCAGCCCCAGCATTTT.

This chain joins TRBV9 and TRBJ2-2; 10 nucleotides match TRBD2. Germline values: CDR1 SGDLS, CDR2 YYNGEE. The junction had 5 bases not matched to a gene; V was cut back by 0 bases and J by 0 bases. This CDR3 is 18 amino acids long. The CDR3 sequence: CASSVGLAGVPNTGELFF. The CDR3 bases are TGTGCCAGCAGCGTAGGTCTAGCGGGGGTACCGAACACCGGGGAGCTGTTTTTT.

The gene calls are TRBV4-3 and TRBJ1-1; D perhaps matches TRBD1 (6 bases). The V and J ends lost 0 bases and 0 bases respectively, with 11 bases between them. Germline V gives CDR1 LGHNA, CDR2 YSLEER. The CDR3 has 16 residues. The CDR3 bases are TGCGCCAGCAGCCAAGACAGGGGAAGGATGAACACTGAAGCTTTCTTT. This encodes CASSQDRGRMNTEAFF.

Here the CDR3 reads CASSYLRGDEQYF. DNA of the CDR3: TGTGCCAGCAGTTACCTGCGGGGAGACGAGCAGTACTTC. The J gene is TRBJ2-7, the V gene TRBV6-5; D perhaps matches TRBD2 (6 bases). The CDR3 extends over 13 amino acids. Germline CDR1 MNHEY, CDR2 SVGAGI. Trimming took off 2 bases at V and 5 bases at J, with 10 bases between the two ends.

V and J are TRBV7-2 and TRBJ1-4; D ambiguous. The CDR3 runs to 15 residues. Germline V gives CDR1 SGHTA, CDR2 FQGNSA. V dropped 1 base and J dropped 8 bases, with 14 bases sitting between them. CDR3: CASSLDPGYREKLFF. The CDR3 nucleotides are TGTGCCAGCAGCTTAGACCCGGGATATAGGGAAAAACTGTTTTTT.

CDR3: CASGGRLYGYTF. The DNA for the CDR3 is TGTGCCAGCGGCGGAAGGCTCTATGGCTACACCTTC. V usage is TRBV6-5 and J usage is TRBJ1-2, with D uncertain. The CDR3 is 12 residues long. The germline V gene has CDR1 MNHEY and CDR2 SVGAGI. Trimming removed 8 bases at V and 4 bases at J, with 11 bases between.